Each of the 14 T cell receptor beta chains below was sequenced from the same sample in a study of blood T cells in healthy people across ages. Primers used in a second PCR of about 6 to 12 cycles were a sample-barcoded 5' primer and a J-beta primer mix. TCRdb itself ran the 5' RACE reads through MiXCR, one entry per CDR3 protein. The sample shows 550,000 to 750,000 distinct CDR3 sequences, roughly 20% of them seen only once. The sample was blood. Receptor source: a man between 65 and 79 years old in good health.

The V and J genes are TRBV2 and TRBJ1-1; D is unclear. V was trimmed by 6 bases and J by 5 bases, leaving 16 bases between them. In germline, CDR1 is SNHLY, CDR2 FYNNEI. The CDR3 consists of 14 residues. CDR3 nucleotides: TGTGCCAGCAGGGCCCACGGGGTTAAGACTGAAGCTTTCTTT. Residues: CASRAHGVKTEAFF.

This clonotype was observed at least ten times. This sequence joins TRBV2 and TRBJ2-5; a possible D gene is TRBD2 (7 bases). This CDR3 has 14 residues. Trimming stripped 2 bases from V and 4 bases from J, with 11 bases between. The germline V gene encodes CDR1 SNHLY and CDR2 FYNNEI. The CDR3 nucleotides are TGTGCCAGCAGTGAACAGCGGGACATAGAGACCCAGTACTTC. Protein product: CASSEQRDIETQYF.

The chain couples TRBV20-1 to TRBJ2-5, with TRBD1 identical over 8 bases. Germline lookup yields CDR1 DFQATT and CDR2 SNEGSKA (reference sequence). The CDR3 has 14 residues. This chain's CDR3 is CSCGGGQVQETQYF. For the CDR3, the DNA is TGCAGCTGTGGAGGGGGACAGGTCCAAGAGACCCAGTACTTC.

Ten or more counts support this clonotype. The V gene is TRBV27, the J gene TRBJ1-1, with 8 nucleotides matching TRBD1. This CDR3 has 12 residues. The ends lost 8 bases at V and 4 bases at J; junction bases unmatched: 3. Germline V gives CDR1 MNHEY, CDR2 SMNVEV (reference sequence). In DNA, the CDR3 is TGTGCCAGCGGAACAGGGGGCACTGAAGCTTTCTTT. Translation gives CASGTGGTEAFF.

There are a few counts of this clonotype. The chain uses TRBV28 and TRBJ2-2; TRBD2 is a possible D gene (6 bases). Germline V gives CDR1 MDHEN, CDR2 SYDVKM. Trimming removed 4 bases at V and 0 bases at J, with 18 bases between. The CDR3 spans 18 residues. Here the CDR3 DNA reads TGTGCCAGCAGTTCGTGGGGATATCGGGAGCCGAACACCGGGGAGCTGTTTTTT. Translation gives CASSSWGYREPNTGELFF.

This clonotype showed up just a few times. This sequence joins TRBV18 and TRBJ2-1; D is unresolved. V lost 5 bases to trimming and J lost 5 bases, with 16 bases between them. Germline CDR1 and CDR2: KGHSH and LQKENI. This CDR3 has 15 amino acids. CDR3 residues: CASSAGPYDDNEQFF. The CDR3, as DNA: TGTGCCAGCTCAGCCGGGCCATACGATGACAATGAGCAGTTCTTC.

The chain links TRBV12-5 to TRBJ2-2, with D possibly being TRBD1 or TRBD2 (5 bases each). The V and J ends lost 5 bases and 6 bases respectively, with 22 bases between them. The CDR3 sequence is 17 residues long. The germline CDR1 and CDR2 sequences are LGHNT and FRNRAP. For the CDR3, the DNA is TGTGCTAGTGGTCCAATCCTTTTGGGGGAGCACGCCGGGGAGCTGTTTTTT. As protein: CASGPILLGEHAGELFF.

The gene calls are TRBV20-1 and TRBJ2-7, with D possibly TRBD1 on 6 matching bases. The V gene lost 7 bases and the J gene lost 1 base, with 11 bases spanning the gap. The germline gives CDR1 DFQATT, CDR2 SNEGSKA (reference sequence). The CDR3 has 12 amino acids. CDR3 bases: TGCAGTGTCAACAGGGAATCCTACGAGCAGTACTTC. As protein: CSVNRESYEQYF.

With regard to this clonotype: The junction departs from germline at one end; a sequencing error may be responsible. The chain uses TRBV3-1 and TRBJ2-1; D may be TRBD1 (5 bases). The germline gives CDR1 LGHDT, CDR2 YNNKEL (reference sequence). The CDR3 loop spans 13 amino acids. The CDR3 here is CASSQEVTVSLIF. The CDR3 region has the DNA TGTGCCAGCAGCCAAGAGGTGACAGTGTCACTAATCTTC.

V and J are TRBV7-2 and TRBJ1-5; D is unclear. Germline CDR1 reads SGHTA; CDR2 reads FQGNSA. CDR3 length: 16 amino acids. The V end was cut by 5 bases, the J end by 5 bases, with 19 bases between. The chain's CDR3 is CASSPRWLGTDQPQHF. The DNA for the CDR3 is TGTGCCAGCAGCCCCAGGTGGTTGGGTACGGATCAGCCCCAGCATTTT. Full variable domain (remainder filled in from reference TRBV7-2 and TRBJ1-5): GAGVSQSPSNKVTEKGKDVELRCDPISGHTALYWYRQSLGQGLEFLIYFQGNSAPDKSGLPSDRFSAERTGGSVSTLTIQRTQQEDSAVYLCASSPRWLGTDQPQHFGDGTRLSIL.

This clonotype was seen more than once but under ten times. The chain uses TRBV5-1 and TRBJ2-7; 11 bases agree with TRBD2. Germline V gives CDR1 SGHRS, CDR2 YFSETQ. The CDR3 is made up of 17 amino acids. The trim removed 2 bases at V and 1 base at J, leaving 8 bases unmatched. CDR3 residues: CASSLSTGTSGSYEQYF. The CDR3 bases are TGCGCCAGCAGCTTATCCACCGGGACTAGCGGTTCCTACGAGCAGTACTTC.

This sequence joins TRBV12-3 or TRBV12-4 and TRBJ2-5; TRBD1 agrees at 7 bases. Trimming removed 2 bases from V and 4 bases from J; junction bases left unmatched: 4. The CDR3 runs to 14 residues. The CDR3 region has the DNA TGTGCCAGCAGTTTACACCCAGGGGGAGAGACCCAGTACTTC. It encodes CASSLHPGGETQYF.

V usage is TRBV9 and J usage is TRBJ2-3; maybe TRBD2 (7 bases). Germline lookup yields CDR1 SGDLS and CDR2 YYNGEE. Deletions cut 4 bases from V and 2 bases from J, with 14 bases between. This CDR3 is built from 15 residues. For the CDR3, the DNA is TGTGCCAGCAGCTCCCGAGGGGGGGACACAGATACGCAGTATTTT. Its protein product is CASSSRGGDTDTQYF.

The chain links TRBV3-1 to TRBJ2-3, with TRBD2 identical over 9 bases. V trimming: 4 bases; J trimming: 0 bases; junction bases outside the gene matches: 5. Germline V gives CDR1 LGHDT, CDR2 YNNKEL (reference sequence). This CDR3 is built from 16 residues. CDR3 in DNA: TGTGCCAGCAGCCGTCAGCGGGAGGTTAGCACAGATACGCAGTATTTT. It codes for CASSRQREVSTDTQYF.